This record concerns one TCR beta chain sequence. Its specificity is not known. TCRdb re-derived calls from the 5' RACE reads in MiXCR, one entry per CDR3 protein. The sample lists 450,000 to 650,000 distinct CDR3 sequences; about a fifth were seen once. These data come from a study of T-cell memory formation after mild COVID-19. Study details: Largely, TCR clusters stayed within a single donor. Study-level results: For contracting clones, CD4+ ones sat mainly in CM and EM, CD8+ in EMRA. Clones that contracted from day 15 to 85 had balanced CD4/CD8; later expanders were CD4+ biased. Pre-infection memory harbored some responding clones, suggesting cross-reactive memory joined.

Trimming cost V 0 bases and J 13 bases, with 20 bases left between them. CDR3 length: 15 residues. Looked up from germline, CDR1 is SGDLS and CDR2 is YYNGEE. Input material: PBMCs or a T cell subset sorted from them (not recorded which). The sequence came from an adult woman who had mild COVID-19 (a few samples of this study predate the infection). Cell type and time point are not known. The rearrangement uses TRBV9 and TRBJ2-1; a possible D gene is TRBD2 (6 bases). Here the CDR3 DNA reads TGTGCCAGCAGCGTAGACCCCCCGTGGAGGGCTAACCAGTTCTTC. Residues: CASSVDPPWRANQFF.